The entry below describes one T cell receptor beta chain. The antigen is unknown. Produced via immunoSEQ multiplex PCR; TCRdb's table is partial and in-frame only. The data show roughly 40,000 clones, under 95% seen once. This record comes from a study of graft-versus-host responses after intestinal transplantation. Turning to the study itself: All recipients were given anti-thymocyte globulin induction, and tacrolimus and steroids were then administered for around three years. Study-level findings and limits: GvH clones turned up in recipient marrow; some had shown up first in ileum or blood.

V was pared by 2 bases and J by 6 bases, with 6 bases between. The germline V gene encodes CDR1 SGHRS and CDR2 YFSETQ. CDR3 length: 12 residues. The material was PBMCs, obtained almost 320 days after intestinal transplant. This TCR derives from a human patient who received an intestinal transplant, so some T cells may come from the graft donor. This sequence joins TRBV5-1 and TRBJ2-1; D is unresolved. CDR3: CASSLDGNEQFF. In DNA form, the CDR3 reads TGCGCCAGCAGCTTAGACGGCAATGAGCAGTTCTTC.